Listed below are T cell receptor beta chains from one sample, sequenced in a study of metastatic and nonmetastatic thyroid tumors. Via MiXCR, TCRdb re-called the PCR reads. The data contain about 39,000 clones, about 12% of them seen just once; the ten biggest clones take up approximately 8.8%. Sequenced sample: blood. Receptors were obtained from a male donor with papillary thyroid cancer or a benign thyroid nodule (not recorded which). Some clones in this sample may be carry-over from other donors' samples. Each CDR3 is given with its conserved first and last residue. Each record gives: J gene, V gene, D gene, clone size, CDR3 protein, CDR3 DNA. D genes are given only for firm matches. Not every row has a clone size; where given, it reads once, few, many or a size class.

J: TRBJ1-3
V: TRBV3-1
D: NA
size: many
CDR3: CASSRQSRDWGNTIYF
DNA: TGTGCCAGCAGCCGCCAGTCCCGGGACTGGGGAAACACCATATATTTT

J: TRBJ2-1
V: TRBV10-2
D: TRBD2
size: many
CDR3: CASSESGAGDYNEQFF
DNA: TGCGCCAGCAGTGAGTCAGGAGCGGGAGACTACAATGAGCAGTTCTTC

J: TRBJ2-7
V: TRBV6-1
D: TRBD2
size: few
CDR3: CASRPGTSGYEQYF
DNA: TGTGCCAGCAGGCCCGGGACTAGCGGTTACGAGCAGTACTTC

J: TRBJ2-2
V: TRBV29-1
D: NA
size: many
CDR3: CSVGQFGNTGELFF
DNA: TGCAGCGTTGGACAGTTCGGGAACACCGGGGAGCTGTTTTTT

J: TRBJ2-3
V: TRBV5-1
D: NA
size: NA
CDR3: CASSLAREGTQYF
DNA: TGCGCCAGCAGCTTGGCCCGAGAGGGTACGCAGTATTTT

J: TRBJ2-2
V: TRBV11-2
D: NA
size: NA
CDR3: CASSLAWGGGELFF
DNA: TGTGCCAGCAGCTTAGCCTGGGGTGGCGGGGAGCTGTTTTTT

J: TRBJ2-2
V: TRBV2
D: NA
size: NA
CDR3: CASSEERAGGVSNTGELFF
DNA: TGTGCCAGCAGTGAAGAACGGGCGGGTGGGGTTTCGAATACCGGGGAGCTGTTTTTT

J: TRBJ2-5
V: TRBV12-3/TRBV12-4
D: TRBD1
size: many
CDR3: CASSLREQGALQETQYF
DNA: TGTGCCAGCAGTTTAAGGGAACAGGGGGCGCTCCAAGAGACCCAGTACTTC

J: TRBJ1-4
V: TRBV7-2
D: NA
size: many
CDR3: CASSLSPGTNEKLFF
DNA: TGTGCCAGCAGCCTTAGCCCGGGCACTAATGAAAAACTGTTTTTT

J: TRBJ1-1
V: TRBV9
D: TRBD1
size: many
CDR3: CASSGGDRGTEAFF
DNA: TGTGCCAGCAGCGGAGGGGACAGGGGCACTGAAGCTTTCTTT

J: TRBJ2-5
V: TRBV5-4
D: NA
size: many
CDR3: CASTDRADQETQYF
DNA: TGTGCCAGCACCGACCGAGCGGACCAAGAGACCCAGTACTTC

J: TRBJ2-7
V: TRBV7-8
D: NA
size: many
CDR3: CASSLVGIYEQYF
DNA: TGTGCCAGCAGCTTAGTGGGGATCTACGAGCAGTACTTC

J: TRBJ2-7
V: TRBV6-9
D: NA
size: few
CDR3: CASSTSGNEQYF
DNA: TGTGCCAGCAGTACATCGGGGAACGAGCAGTATTTC

J: TRBJ1-1
V: TRBV11-2
D: NA
size: many
CDR3: CASTWGKMNTEAFF
DNA: TGTGCCAGCACCTGGGGGAAGATGAACACTGAAGCTTTCTTT

J: TRBJ2-7
V: TRBV6-2/TRBV6-3
D: NA
size: NA
CDR3: CASSYSDPSGDEQYF
DNA: TGTGCCAGCAGTTACTCGGACCCCTCCGGGGACGAGCAGTACTTC

J: TRBJ2-3
V: TRBV20-1
D: TRBD2
size: many
CDR3: CSFKREGHGTDTQYF
DNA: TGCAGTTTTAAACGGGAGGGCCATGGCACAGATACGCAGTATTTT

J: TRBJ2-1
V: TRBV15
D: NA
size: many
CDR3: CATSRGASSYNEQFF
DNA: TGTGCCACCAGCAGGGGGGCCAGCTCCTACAATGAGCAGTTCTTC

J: TRBJ2-7
V: TRBV9
D: NA
size: many
CDR3: CASSVGGGSGYEQYF
DNA: TGTGCCAGCAGCGTCGGAGGGGGGTCCGGCTACGAGCAGTACTTC

J: TRBJ1-5
V: TRBV7-9
D: NA
size: many
CDR3: CASSPSSDNNQPQHF
DNA: TGTGCCAGCAGCCCTTCGTCCGACAACAATCAGCCCCAGCATTTT

J: TRBJ1-4
V: TRBV10-3
D: NA
size: few
CDR3: CAISVRPQGSSEKLFF
DNA: TGTGCCATCAGTGTACGACCCCAGGGGTCTAGTGAAAAACTGTTTTTT

J: TRBJ1-1
V: TRBV6-2/TRBV6-3
D: TRBD1
size: many
CDR3: CASSYGTVIVMNTEAFF
DNA: TGTGCCAGCAGTTACGGGACAGTGATCGTTATGAACACTGAAGCTTTCTTT

J: TRBJ2-1
V: TRBV6-5
D: NA
size: NA
CDR3: CACSYMFNEQFF
DNA: TGTGCCTGCAGTTACATGTTCAATGAGCAGTTCTTC

J: TRBJ1-3
V: TRBV7-9
D: NA
size: many
CDR3: CASSLAQGAGNTIYF
DNA: TGTGCCAGCAGCTTAGCGCAAGGGGCTGGAAACACCATATATTTT

J: TRBJ2-7
V: TRBV20-1
D: TRBD2
size: many
CDR3: CSPRSAGVFEQYF
DNA: TGCAGTCCCCGATCGGCGGGAGTATTCGAGCAGTACTTC

J: TRBJ2-5
V: TRBV28
D: NA
size: many
CDR3: CASSYWLGALKTQYF
DNA: TGTGCCAGCAGTTACTGGTTGGGGGCACTAAAGACCCAGTACTTC

J: TRBJ1-1
V: TRBV5-4
D: NA
size: NA
CDR3: CAISYLERTEAFF
DNA: TGTGCCATCAGCTACCTCGAGAGGACTGAAGCTTTCTTT

J: TRBJ2-7
V: TRBV6-2/TRBV6-3
D: NA
size: medium-sized
CDR3: CASKLSGQLEQYF
DNA: TGTGCCAGCAAACTCTCTGGACAACTCGAGCAGTACTTC

J: TRBJ1-2
V: TRBV12-3/TRBV12-4
D: NA
size: NA
CDR3: CASSLAKAIYGYTF
DNA: TGTGCCAGCAGTTTAGCGAAGGCAATATATGGCTACACCTTC

J: TRBJ2-5
V: TRBV11-2
D: NA
size: many
CDR3: CASSREQETQYF
DNA: TGTGCCAGCAGCCGGGAGCAAGAGACCCAGTACTTC

J: TRBJ2-7
V: TRBV7-2
D: TRBD2
size: many
CDR3: CASSSASGDSYEQYF
DNA: TGTGCCAGCAGCTCTGCTAGCGGGGATTCCTACGAGCAGTACTTC

J: TRBJ2-7
V: TRBV6-1
D: NA
size: medium-sized
CDR3: CASSGTGQGRGQYF
DNA: TGTGCCAGCAGTGGCACTGGGCAGGGAAGGGGGCAGTACTTC

J: TRBJ1-5
V: TRBV30
D: TRBD1
size: once
CDR3: CAWSVGTGGVQPQHF
DNA: TGTGCCTGGAGTGTCGGGACAGGGGGTGTTCAGCCCCAGCATTTT

J: TRBJ2-4
V: TRBV27
D: NA
size: few
CDR3: CASRTLLTKNIQYF
DNA: TGTGCCAGCAGGACACTCCTAACCAAAAACATTCAGTACTTC

J: TRBJ1-2
V: TRBV30
D: NA
size: NA
CDR3: CAWSDVRNSPNYGYTF
DNA: TGTGCCTGGAGTGATGTTAGGAACAGTCCTAACTATGGCTACACCTTC

J: TRBJ2-3
V: TRBV29-1
D: NA
size: many
CDR3: CSVDWGAGTDTQYF
DNA: TGCAGCGTTGATTGGGGGGCTGGCACAGATACGCAGTATTTT

J: TRBJ2-3
V: TRBV9
D: NA
size: many
CDR3: CASSVETGFRGTDTQYF
DNA: TGTGCCAGCAGCGTAGAAACAGGGTTTCGCGGCACAGATACGCAGTATTTT

J: TRBJ1-1
V: TRBV30
D: NA
size: NA
CDR3: CAWTRGAGNTEAFF
DNA: TGTGCCTGGACACGTGGTGCAGGGAACACTGAAGCTTTCTTT

J: TRBJ1-1
V: TRBV28
D: NA
size: NA
CDR3: CASSSSRNEAFF
DNA: TGTGCCAGCAGCTCCTCTCGAAACGAAGCTTTCTTT

J: TRBJ2-7
V: TRBV27
D: NA
size: NA
CDR3: CASSLRGGLPSYEQYF
DNA: TGTGCCAGCAGTTTACGCGGAGGGCTCCCCTCCTACGAGCAGTACTTC

J: TRBJ2-7
V: TRBV28
D: NA
size: medium-sized
CDR3: CASSSLVDMGYEQYF
DNA: TGTGCCAGCAGTTCCCTTGTGGACATGGGCTACGAGCAGTACTTC

J: TRBJ1-3
V: TRBV7-2
D: NA
size: many
CDR3: CASSFFGLGNTIYF
DNA: TGTGCCAGCAGCTTCTTTGGACTCGGAAACACCATATATTTT

J: TRBJ2-7
V: TRBV12-3/TRBV12-4
D: TRBD2
size: many
CDR3: CASSSSGTYEQYF
DNA: TGTGCCAGCAGTTCTAGCGGGACCTACGAGCAGTACTTC

J: TRBJ2-1
V: TRBV28
D: TRBD2
size: many
CDR3: CASSLAGDPYNEQFF
DNA: TGTGCCAGCAGTTTAGCGGGAGACCCCTACAATGAGCAGTTCTTC

J: TRBJ1-1
V: TRBV29-1
D: TRBD1
size: many
CDR3: CSVDRAENTEAFF
DNA: TGCAGCGTAGACAGGGCCGAGAACACTGAAGCTTTCTTT

J: TRBJ1-4
V: TRBV11-2
D: TRBD1
size: many
CDR3: CASSSTLQGAGEKLFF
DNA: TGTGCCAGCAGCTCTACCTTACAGGGGGCGGGTGAAAAACTGTTTTTT

J: TRBJ1-1
V: TRBV7-6
D: NA
size: many
CDR3: CASSSLGEPNTEAFF
DNA: TGTGCCAGCAGCTCACTGGGTGAGCCGAACACTGAAGCTTTCTTT

J: TRBJ1-5
V: TRBV10-3
D: TRBD1
size: many
CDR3: CAISEGLGKQGGNQPQHF
DNA: TGTGCCATCAGTGAGGGGTTGGGCAAACAGGGGGGGAATCAGCCCCAGCATTTT

J: TRBJ2-7
V: TRBV6-1
D: NA
size: many
CDR3: CASSSGFLSYEQYF
DNA: TGTGCCAGCAGTTCGGGTTTTCTCTCCTACGAGCAGTACTTC

J: TRBJ2-1
V: TRBV7-2
D: NA
size: many
CDR3: CASSLTSEPYNEQFF
DNA: TGTGCCAGCAGCTTAACGTCGGAACCCTACAATGAGCAGTTCTTC

J: TRBJ1-4
V: TRBV6-5
D: NA
size: many
CDR3: CASSYSPQWKEKLFF
DNA: TGTGCCAGCAGTTACTCGCCCCAATGGAAGGAAAAACTGTTTTTT